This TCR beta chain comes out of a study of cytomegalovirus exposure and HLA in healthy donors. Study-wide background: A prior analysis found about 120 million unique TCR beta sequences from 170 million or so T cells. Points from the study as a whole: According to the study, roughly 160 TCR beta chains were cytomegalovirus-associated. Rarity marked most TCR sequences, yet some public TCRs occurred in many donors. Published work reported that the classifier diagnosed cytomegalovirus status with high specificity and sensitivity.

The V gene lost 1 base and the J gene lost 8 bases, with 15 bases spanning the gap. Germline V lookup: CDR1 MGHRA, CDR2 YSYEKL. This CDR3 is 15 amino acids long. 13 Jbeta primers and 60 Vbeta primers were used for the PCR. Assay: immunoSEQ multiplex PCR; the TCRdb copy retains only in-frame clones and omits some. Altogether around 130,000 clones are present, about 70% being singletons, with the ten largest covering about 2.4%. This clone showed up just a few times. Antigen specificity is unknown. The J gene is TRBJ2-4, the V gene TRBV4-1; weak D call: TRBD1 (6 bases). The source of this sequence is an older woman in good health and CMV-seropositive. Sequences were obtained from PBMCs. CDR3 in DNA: TGCGCCAGCAGCCAAGTAGGACAGTCGAAGGACATTCAGTACTTC. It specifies CASSQVGQSKDIQYF.